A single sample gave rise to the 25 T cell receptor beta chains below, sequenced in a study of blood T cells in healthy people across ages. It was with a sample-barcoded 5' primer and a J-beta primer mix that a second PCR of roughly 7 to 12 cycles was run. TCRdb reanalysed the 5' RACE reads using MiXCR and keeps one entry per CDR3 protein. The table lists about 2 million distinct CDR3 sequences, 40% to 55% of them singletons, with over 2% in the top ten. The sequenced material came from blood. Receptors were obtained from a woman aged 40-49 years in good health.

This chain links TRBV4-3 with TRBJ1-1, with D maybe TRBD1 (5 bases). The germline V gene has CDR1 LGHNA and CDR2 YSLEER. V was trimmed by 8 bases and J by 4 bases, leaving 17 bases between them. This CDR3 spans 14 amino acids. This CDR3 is CASGAQVATTEAFF. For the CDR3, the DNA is TGCGCCAGCGGGGCGCAGGTTGCGACCACTGAAGCTTTCTTT.

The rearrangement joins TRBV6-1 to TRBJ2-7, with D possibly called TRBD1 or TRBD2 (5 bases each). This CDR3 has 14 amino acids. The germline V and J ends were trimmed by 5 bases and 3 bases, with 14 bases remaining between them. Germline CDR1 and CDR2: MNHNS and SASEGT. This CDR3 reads CASSITGTVYEQYF. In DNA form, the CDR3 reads TGTGCCAGCAGTATAACCGGGACCGTCTACGAGCAGTACTTC.

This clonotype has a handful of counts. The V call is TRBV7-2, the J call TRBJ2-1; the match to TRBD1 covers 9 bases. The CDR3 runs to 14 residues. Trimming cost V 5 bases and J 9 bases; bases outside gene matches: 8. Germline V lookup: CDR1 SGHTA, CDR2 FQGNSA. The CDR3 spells CASSIRQGEVEQFF. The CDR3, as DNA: TGTGCCAGCAGCATCAGACAGGGGGAGGTTGAGCAGTTCTTC.

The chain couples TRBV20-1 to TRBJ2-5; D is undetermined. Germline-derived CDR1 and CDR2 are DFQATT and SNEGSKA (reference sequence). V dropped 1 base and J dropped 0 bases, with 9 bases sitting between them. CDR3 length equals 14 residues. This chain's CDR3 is CSARVPGYQETQYF. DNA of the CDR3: TGCAGTGCTAGAGTGCCAGGATACCAAGAGACCCAGTACTTC.

The CDR3 loop is CAISEGTGSEQYF. The CDR3 DNA reads TGTGCCATCAGTGAGGGGACAGGGTCTGAGCAGTACTTC. The chain has TRBV10-3 and TRBJ2-7; TRBD1 matches at 9 bases. Trimming at V came to 2 bases and at J to 7 bases, leaving 3 bases not matched to a gene. Germline V gives CDR1 ENHRY, CDR2 SYGVKD. The CDR3 is 13 amino acids.

The CDR3 nucleotides read TGTGCCAGCAGCTTAGCTAGCGGGGGCAAAAACATTCAGTACTTC. Protein: CASSLASGGKNIQYF. The chain links TRBV7-9 to TRBJ2-4; 9 nucleotides align to TRBD2. The CDR3 loop spans 15 amino acids. The germline CDR1 and CDR2 sequences are SEHNR and FQNEAQ (reference sequence). With V trimmed by 0 bases and J by 3 bases, 0 bases remained unmatched. The whole variable domain, remainder taken from reference TRBV7-9 and TRBJ2-4, is DTGVSQNPRHKITKRGQNVTFRCDPISEHNRLYWYRQTLGQGPEFLTYFQNEAQLEKSRLLSDRFSAERPKGSFSTLEIQRTEQGDSAMYLCASSLASGGKNIQYFGAGTRLSVL.

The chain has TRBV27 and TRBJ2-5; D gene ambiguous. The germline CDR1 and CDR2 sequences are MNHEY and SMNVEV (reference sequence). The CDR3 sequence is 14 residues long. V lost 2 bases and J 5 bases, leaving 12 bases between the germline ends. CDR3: CASSLTRSRETQYF. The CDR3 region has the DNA TGTGCCAGCAGTTTAACGAGGTCTAGGGAGACCCAGTACTTC.

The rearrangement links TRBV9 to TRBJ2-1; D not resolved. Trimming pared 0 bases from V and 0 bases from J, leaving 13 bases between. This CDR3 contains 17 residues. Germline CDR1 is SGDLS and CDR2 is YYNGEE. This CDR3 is CASSVASGSSSYNEQFF. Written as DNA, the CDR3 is TGTGCCAGCAGCGTAGCTAGTGGCTCCAGCTCCTACAATGAGCAGTTCTTC.

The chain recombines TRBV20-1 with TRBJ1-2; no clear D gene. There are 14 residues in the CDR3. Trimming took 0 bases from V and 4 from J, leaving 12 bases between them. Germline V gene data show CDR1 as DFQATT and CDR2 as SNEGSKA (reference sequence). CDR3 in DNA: TGCAGTGCTAGAGATATCGGAACTATCTATGGCTACACCTTC. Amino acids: CSARDIGTIYGYTF.

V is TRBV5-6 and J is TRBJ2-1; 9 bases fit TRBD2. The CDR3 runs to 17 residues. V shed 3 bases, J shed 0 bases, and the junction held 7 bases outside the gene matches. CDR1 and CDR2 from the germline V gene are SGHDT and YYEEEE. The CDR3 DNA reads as TGTGCCAGCAGCTATCCTAGCGGGGAGAGCTCCTACAATGAGCAGTTCTTC. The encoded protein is CASSYPSGESSYNEQFF.

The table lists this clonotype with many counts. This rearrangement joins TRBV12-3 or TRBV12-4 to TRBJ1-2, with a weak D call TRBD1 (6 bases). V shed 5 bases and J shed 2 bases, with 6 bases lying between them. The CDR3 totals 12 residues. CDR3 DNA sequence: TGTGCCAGCAGTCAGGGGAACTATGGCTACACCTTC. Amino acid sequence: CASSQGNYGYTF.

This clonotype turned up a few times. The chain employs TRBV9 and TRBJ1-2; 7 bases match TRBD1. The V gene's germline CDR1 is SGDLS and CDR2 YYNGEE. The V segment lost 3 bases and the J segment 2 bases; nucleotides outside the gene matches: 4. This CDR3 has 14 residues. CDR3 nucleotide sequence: TGTGCCAGCAGCGAACTACAGGGGAACTATGGCTACACCTTC. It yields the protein CASSELQGNYGYTF.

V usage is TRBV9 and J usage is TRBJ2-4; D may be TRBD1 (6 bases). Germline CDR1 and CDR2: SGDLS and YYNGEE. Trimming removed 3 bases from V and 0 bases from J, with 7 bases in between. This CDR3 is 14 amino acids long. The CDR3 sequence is CASSGTVAKNIQYF. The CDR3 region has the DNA TGTGCCAGCAGCGGGACAGTAGCCAAAAACATTCAGTACTTC.

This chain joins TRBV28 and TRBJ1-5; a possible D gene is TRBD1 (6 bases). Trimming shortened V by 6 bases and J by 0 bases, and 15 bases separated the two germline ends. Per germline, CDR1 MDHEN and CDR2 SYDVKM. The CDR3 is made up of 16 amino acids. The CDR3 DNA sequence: TGTGCCAGCAGATTGACAGGCCATTATAGCAATCAGCCCCAGCATTTT. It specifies CASRLTGHYSNQPQHF.

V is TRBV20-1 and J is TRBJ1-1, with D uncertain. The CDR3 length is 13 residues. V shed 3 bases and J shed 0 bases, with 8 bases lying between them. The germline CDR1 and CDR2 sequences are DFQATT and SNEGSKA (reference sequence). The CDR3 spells CSASRDMNTEAFF. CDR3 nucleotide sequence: TGCAGTGCTAGTCGGGATATGAACACTGAAGCTTTCTTT.

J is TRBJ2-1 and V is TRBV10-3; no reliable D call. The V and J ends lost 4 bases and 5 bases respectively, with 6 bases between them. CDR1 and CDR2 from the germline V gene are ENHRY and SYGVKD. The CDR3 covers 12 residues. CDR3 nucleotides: TGTGCCATCAGTGGAAAAAACAATGAGCAGTTCTTC. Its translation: CAISGKNNEQFF.

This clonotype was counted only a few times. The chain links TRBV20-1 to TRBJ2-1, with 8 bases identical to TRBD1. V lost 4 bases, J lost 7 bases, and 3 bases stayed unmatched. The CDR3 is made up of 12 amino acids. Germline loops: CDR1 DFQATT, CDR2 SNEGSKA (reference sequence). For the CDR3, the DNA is TGCAGTGCTAAACACAGGGGGAATGAGCAGTTCTTC. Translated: CSAKHRGNEQFF.

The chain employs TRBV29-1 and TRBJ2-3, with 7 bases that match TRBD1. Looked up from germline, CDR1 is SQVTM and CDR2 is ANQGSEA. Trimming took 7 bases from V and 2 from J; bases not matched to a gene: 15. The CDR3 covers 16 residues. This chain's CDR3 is CSAQTSRTGDTDTQYF. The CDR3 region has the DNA TGCAGCGCCCAGACCAGCCGGACAGGAGACACAGATACGCAGTATTTT.

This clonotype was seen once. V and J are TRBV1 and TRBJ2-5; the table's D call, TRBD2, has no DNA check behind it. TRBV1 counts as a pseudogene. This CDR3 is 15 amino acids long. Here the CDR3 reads CTSSQVRRAQETQYF. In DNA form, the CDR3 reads TGCACCAGCAGCCAAGTGAGGAGGGCCCAAGAGACCCAGTACTTC.

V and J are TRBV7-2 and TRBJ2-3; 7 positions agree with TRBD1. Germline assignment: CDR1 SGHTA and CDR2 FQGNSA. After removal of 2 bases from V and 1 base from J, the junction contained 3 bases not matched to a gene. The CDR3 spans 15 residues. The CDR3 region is CASSLFGQGTDTQYF. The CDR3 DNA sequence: TGTGCCAGCAGCTTATTCGGACAGGGCACAGATACGCAGTATTTT. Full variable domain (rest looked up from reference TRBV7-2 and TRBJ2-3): GAGVSQSPSNKVTEKGKDVELRCDPISGHTALYWYRQSLGQGLEFLIYFQGNSAPDKSGLPSDRFSAERTGGSVSTLTIQRTQQEDSAVYLCASSLFGQGTDTQYFGPGTRLTVL.

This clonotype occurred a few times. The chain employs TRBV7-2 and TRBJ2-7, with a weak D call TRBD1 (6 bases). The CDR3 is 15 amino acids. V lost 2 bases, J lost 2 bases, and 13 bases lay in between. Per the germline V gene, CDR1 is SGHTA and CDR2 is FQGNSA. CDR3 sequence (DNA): TGTGCCAGCAGCTTATCATCAGGGGCAGCCTACGAGCAGTACTTC. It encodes CASSLSSGAAYEQYF.

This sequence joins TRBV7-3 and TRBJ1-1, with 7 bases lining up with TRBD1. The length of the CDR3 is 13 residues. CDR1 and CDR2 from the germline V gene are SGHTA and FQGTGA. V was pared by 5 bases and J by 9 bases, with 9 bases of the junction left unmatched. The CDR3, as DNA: TGTGCCAGCAGCCCGGGGACAGAAAGACAAGCTTTCTTT. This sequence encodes CASSPGTERQAFF.

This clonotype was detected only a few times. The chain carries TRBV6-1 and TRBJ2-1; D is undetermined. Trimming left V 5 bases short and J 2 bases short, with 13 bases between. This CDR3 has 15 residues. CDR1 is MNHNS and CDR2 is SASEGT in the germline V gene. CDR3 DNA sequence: TGTGCCAGCAGTATCGACGGTGCTCCCTACAATGAGCAGTTCTTC. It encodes CASSIDGAPYNEQFF.

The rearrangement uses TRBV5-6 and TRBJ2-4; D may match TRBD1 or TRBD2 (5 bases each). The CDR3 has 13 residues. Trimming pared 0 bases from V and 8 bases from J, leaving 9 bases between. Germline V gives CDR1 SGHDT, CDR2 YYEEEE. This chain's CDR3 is CASSLGLGDIQYF. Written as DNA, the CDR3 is TGTGCCAGCAGCTTGGGGCTGGGGGACATTCAGTACTTC. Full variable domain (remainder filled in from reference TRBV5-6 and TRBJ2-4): DAGVTQSPTHLIKTRGQQVTLRCSPKSGHDTVSWYQQALGQGPQFIFQYYEEEERQRGNFPDRFSGHQFPNYSSELNVNALLLGDSALYLCASSLGLGDIQYFGAGTRLSVL.

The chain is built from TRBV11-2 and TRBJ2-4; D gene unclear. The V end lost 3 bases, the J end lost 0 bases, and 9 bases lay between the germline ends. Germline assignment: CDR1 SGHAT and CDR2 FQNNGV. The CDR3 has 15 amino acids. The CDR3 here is CASSFYQLAKNIQYF. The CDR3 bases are TGTGCCAGCAGCTTTTACCAGCTAGCCAAAAACATTCAGTACTTC. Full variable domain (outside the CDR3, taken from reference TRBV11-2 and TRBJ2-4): EAGVAQSPRYKIIEKRQSVAFWCNPISGHATLYWYQQILGQGPKLLIQFQNNGVVDDSQLPKDRFSAERLKGVDSTLKIQPAKLEDSAVYLCASSFYQLAKNIQYFGAGTRLSVL.